This is a list of T cell receptor beta chains from one sample in a study of blood T cell repertoires in COVID-19. The repertoire was sequenced with immunoSEQ multiplex PCR; TCRdb's copy has only in-frame clones and lacks some. Seen here are tens of thousands of clones, 65% to 85% observed once, and the top ten hold approximately 19%. Sequencing was done on a sample of peripheral blood. Every receptor here comes from a man in his 70s with active COVID-19. Both conserved end residues are part of each CDR3. The D gene is left open where the match is weak. Clone size appears in some rows only: once, few, many, or a class for an expanded clone.

clone size,D gene,J gene,V gene,CDR3 DNA,CDR3 protein
NA,TRBD1,TRBJ2-1,TRBV24-1,TGTGCCACCAGTGACAGGGGGACCTACAATGAGCAGTTCTTC,CATSDRGTYNEQFF
once,TRBD1,TRBJ2-7,TRBV9,TGTGCCAGCAGCAGGGGGCAGGGAAACTACGAGCAGTACTTC,CASSRGQGNYEQYF
NA,TRBD1,TRBJ1-1,TRBV5-5,TGTGCCAGCAGCCACAGGGGGGAAGTAACTGAAGCTTTCTTT,CASSHRGEVTEAFF
NA,TRBD1,TRBJ1-5,TRBV6-2/TRBV6-3,TGTGCCAGCAGTACTCCCTGGGGACAGGGGGCTTCAAATCAGCCCCAGCATTTT,CASSTPWGQGASNQPQHF
NA,NA,TRBJ1-6,TRBV5-8,TGTGCCAGCAGCTGGAGACAGGAAAATTCACCCCTCCACTTT,CASSWRQENSPLHF
NA,NA,TRBJ2-7,TRBV18,TGTGCCAGCTCACCGGCAACAGCAGACTACGAGCAGTACTTC,CASSPATADYEQYF
once,TRBD2,TRBJ2-5,TRBV7-2,TGTGCCAGCAGCTTGATGGGTAGCGGGAGCGAGACCCAGTACTTC,CASSLMGSGSETQYF
NA,TRBD2,TRBJ2-7,TRBV3-1/TRBV3-2,TGTGCCAGCAGTCGCTTACGAGCGGGAGCTGGAGAGCAGTACTTC,CASSRLRAGAGEQYF
NA,TRBD2,TRBJ2-7,TRBV4-1,TGCGCCAGCAGCCAAGTGGCGGGGGTCTTCTCCTACGAGCAGTACTTC,CASSQVAGVFSYEQYF
NA,TRBD2,TRBJ2-7,TRBV4-2,TGTGCCAGCAGCCTAAGGGCTAGCGGGAGCTCCTACGAGCAGTACTTC,CASSLRASGSSYEQYF
NA,NA,TRBJ1-1,TRBV6-6,TGTGCCAGCAGTTTTCAGGGAGGGACTGAAGCTTTCTTT,CASSFQGGTEAFF
NA,NA,TRBJ2-7,TRBV13,TGTGCCAGCAGCTTAGCCCCAGCTGGAGGCGAGCAGTACTTC,CASSLAPAGGEQYF
NA,NA,TRBJ2-3,TRBV29-1,TGCAGCGCACGGTCGGGTTCATCTGATACGCAGTATTTT,CSARSGSSDTQYF
NA,TRBD1,TRBJ2-1,TRBV29-1,TGCAGCGTCCGGAAGGGACAGATAAATGAGCAGTTCTTC,CSVRKGQINEQFF
NA,TRBD2,TRBJ2-7,TRBV6-2/TRBV6-3,TGTGCCAGCAGTTACATTCCGTTGGGGAGCGGGACCTCCTACGAGCAGTACTTC,CASSYIPLGSGTSYEQYF
NA,TRBD2,TRBJ2-7,TRBV28,TGTGCCAGCAGTGGCCTCGGCGGGAGACTCCACGAGCAGTACTTC,CASSGLGGRLHEQYF
NA,NA,TRBJ2-5,TRBV29-1,TGCAGCGTTGGGGGCAGCACCGAGACCCAGTACTTC,CSVGGSTETQYF
NA,NA,TRBJ2-5,TRBV5-4,TGTGCCAGCAGCTTGAAGGGGTACCAAGAGACCCAGTACTTC,CASSLKGYQETQYF
once,TRBD2,TRBJ2-3,TRBV4-2,TGTGCCAGCAGCCAAGACCAGCGGGAGGGCTGGACAGATACGCAGTATTTT,CASSQDQREGWTDTQYF
NA,TRBD2,TRBJ2-3,TRBV6-2/TRBV6-3,TGTGCCAGCAGTTACTGGCGGGGGGCAGATACGCAGTATTTT,CASSYWRGADTQYF
NA,TRBD1,TRBJ1-2,TRBV12-3/TRBV12-4,TGTGCCAGCAGTTTCGGGACAGTCTATGGCTACACCTTC,CASSFGTVYGYTF
NA,TRBD2,TRBJ2-7,TRBV6-2/TRBV6-3,TGTGCCAGCAGTCCCCGCCTAGCGGTGAACTCCTACGAGCAGTACTTC,CASSPRLAVNSYEQYF